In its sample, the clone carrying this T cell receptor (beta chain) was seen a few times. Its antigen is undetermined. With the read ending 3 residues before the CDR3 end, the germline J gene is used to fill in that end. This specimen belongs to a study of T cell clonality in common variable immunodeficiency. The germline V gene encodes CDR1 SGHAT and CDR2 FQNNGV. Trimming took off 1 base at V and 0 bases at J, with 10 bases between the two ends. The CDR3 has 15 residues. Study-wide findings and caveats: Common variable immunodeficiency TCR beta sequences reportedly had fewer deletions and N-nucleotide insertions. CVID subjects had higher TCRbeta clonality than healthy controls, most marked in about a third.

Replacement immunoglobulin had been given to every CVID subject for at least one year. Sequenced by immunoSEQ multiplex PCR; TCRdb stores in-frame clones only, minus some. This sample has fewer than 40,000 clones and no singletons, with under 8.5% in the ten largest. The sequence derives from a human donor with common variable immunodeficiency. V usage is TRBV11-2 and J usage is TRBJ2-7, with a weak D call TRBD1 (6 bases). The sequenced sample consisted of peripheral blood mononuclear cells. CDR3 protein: CASSLGQANSYEQYF. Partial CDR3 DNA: TGTGCCAGCAGCTTAGGACAGGCGAACTCCTACGAG. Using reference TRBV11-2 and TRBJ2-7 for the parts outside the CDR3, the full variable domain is EAGVAQSPRYKIIEKRQSVAFWCNPISGHATLYWYQQILGQGPKLLIQFQNNGVVDDSQLPKDRFSAERLKGVDSTLKIQPAKLEDSAVYLCASSLGQANSYEQYFGPGTRLTVT.